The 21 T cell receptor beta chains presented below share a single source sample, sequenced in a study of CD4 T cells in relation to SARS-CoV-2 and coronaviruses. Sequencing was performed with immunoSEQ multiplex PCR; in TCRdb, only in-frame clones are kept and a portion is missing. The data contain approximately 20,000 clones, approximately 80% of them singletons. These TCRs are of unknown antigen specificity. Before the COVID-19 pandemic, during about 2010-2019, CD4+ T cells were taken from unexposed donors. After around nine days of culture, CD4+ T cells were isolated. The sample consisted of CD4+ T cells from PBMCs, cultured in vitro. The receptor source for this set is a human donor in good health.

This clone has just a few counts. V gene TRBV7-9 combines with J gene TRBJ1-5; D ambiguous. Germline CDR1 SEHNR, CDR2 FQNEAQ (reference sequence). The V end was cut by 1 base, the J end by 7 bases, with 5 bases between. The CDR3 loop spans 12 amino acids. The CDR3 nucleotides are TGTGCCAGCAGCTTAGAAGGACAGCCCCAGCATTTT. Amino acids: CASSLEGQPQHF.

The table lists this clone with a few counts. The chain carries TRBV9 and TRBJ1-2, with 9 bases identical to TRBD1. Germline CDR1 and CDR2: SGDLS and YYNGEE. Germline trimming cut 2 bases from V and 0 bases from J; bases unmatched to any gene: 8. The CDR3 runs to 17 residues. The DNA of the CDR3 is TGTGCCAGCAGCGTCCCCGGACAGGGGAGTCCTAACTATGGCTACACCTTC. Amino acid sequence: CASSVPGQGSPNYGYTF.

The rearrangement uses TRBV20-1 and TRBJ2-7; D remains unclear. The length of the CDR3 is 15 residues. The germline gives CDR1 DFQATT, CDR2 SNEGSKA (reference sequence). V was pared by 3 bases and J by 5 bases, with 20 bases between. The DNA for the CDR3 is TGCAGTGCTAGTGTCCCCTTGTCTAGTCGTAACGAGCAGTACTTC. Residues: CSASVPLSSRNEQYF.

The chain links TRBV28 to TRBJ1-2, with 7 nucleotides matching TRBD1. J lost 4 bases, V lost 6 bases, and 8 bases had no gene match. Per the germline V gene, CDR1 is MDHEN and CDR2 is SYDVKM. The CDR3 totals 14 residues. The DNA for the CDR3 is TGTGCCAGCAGGACAGGGAAGAGCTCCTATGGCTACACCTTC. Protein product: CASRTGKSSYGYTF.

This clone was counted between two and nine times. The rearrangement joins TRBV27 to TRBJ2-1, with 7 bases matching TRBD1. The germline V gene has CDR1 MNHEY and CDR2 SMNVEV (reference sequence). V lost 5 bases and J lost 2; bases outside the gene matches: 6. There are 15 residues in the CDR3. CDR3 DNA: TGTGCCAGCAGTCACGGACAGGCCACCTACAATGAGCAGTTCTTC. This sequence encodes CASSHGQATYNEQFF.

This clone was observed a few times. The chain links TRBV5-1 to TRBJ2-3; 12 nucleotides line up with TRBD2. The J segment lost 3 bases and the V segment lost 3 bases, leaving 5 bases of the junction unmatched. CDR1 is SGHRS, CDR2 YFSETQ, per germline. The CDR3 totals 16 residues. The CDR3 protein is CASSSATSGGTDTQYF. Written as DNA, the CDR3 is TGCGCCAGCAGCTCCGCCACTAGCGGGGGGACAGATACGCAGTATTTT.

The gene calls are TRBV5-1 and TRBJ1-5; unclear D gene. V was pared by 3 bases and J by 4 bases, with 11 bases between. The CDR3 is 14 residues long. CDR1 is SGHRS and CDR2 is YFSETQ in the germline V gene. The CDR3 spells CASSSGPANQPQHF. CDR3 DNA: TGCGCCAGCAGCTCCGGCCCGGCGAATCAGCCCCAGCATTTT.

CDR3 sequence: CAWRPTGDGQPQHF. For the CDR3, the DNA is TGTGCCTGGAGACCTACAGGGGATGGTCAGCCCCAGCATTTT. The chain joins TRBV30 to TRBJ1-5; 7 nucleotides agree with TRBD1. Per germline, CDR1 GTSNPN and CDR2 SVGIG (reference sequence). The CDR3 extends over 14 amino acids. Unmatched junction bases numbered 8, after V lost 3 bases and J lost 6 bases.

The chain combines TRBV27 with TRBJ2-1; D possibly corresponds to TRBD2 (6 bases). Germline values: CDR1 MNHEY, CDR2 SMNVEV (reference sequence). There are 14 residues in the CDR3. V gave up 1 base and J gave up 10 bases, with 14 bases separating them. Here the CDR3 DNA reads TGTGCCAGCAGTTTATTACCAGGCGGGATGGAGCAGTTCTTC. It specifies CASSLLPGGMEQFF.

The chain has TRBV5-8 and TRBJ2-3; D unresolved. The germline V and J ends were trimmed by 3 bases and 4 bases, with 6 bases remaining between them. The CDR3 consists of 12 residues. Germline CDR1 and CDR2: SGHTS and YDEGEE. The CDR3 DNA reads TGTGCCAGCAGCTCCCAGGCAGATACGCAGTATTTT. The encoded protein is CASSSQADTQYF.

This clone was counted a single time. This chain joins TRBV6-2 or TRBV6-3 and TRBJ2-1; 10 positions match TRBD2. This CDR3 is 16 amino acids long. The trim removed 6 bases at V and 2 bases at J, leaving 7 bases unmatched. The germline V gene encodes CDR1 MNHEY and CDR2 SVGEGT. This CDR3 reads CASSSGRAAAYNEQFF. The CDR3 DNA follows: TGTGCCAGCAGCAGCGGGAGGGCCGCCGCCTACAATGAGCAGTTCTTC.

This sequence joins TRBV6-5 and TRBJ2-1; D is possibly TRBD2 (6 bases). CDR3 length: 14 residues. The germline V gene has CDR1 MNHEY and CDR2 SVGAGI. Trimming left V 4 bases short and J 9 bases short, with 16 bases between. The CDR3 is CASSSGSVGGEQFF. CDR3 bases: TGTGCCAGCAGTTCAGGTTCCGTGGGGGGTGAGCAGTTCTTC.

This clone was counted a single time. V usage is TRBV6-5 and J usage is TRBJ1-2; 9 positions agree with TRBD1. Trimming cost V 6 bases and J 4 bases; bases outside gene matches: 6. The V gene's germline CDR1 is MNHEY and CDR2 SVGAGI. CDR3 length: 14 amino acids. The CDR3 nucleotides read TGTGCCAGCAGCAGGACAGGGGAGGGCTATGGCTACACCTTC. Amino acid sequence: CASSRTGEGYGYTF.

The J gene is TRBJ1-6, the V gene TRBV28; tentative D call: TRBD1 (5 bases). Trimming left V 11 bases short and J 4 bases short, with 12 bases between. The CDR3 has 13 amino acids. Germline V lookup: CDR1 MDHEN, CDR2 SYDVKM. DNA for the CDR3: TGTGCCTCGCGGGACTTGTATAATTCACCCCTCCACTTT. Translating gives CASRDLYNSPLHF.

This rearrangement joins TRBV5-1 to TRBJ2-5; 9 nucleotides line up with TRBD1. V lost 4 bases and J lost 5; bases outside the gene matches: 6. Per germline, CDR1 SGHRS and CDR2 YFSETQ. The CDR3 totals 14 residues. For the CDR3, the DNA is TGCGCCAGCAGCACAGGGGGCTACCGGGAGACCCAGTACTTC. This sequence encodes CASSTGGYRETQYF. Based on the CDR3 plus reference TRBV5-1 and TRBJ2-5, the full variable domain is KAGVTQTPRYLIKTRGQQVTLSCSPISGHRSVSWYQQTPGQGLQFLFEYFSETQRNKGNFPGRFSGRQFSNSRSEMNVSTLELGDSALYLCASSTGGYRETQYFGPGTRLLVL.

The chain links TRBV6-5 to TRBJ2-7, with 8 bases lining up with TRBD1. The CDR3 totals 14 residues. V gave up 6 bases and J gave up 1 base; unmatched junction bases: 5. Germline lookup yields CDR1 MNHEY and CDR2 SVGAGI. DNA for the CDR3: TGTGCCAGCAGGGCCGGGACAGGATCCTACGAGCAGTACTTC. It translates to CASRAGTGSYEQYF.

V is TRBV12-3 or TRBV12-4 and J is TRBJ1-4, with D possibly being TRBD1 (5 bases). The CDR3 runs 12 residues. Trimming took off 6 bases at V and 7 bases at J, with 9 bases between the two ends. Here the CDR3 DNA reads TGTGCCAGCAGCCGGACATTTGAAAAACTGTTTTTT. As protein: CASSRTFEKLFF.

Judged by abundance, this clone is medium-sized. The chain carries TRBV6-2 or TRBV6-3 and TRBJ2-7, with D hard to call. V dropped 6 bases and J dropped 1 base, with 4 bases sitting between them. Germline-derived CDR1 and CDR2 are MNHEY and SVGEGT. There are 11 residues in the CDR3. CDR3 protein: CASSFSYEQYF. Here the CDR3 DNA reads TGTGCCAGCAGCTTTTCCTACGAGCAGTACTTC.

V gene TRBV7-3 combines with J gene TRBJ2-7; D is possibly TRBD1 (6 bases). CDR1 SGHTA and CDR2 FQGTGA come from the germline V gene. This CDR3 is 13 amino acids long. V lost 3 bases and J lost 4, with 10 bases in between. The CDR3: CASSLGDTYEQYF. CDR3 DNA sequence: TGTGCCAGCAGCTTGGGGGACACTTACGAGCAGTACTTC.

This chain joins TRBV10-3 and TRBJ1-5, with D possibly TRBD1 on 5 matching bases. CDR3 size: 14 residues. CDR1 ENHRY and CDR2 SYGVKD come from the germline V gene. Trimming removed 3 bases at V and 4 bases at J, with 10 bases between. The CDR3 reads CAISDGRVNQPQHF. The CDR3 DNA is TGTGCCATCAGTGATGGCAGGGTTAATCAGCCCCAGCATTTT.

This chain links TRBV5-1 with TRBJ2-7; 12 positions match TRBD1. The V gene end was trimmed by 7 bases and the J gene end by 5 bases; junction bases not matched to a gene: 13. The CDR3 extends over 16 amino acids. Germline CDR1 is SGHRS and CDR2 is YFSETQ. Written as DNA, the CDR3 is TGCGCCAGCTCCATAACGCCGGGACAGGGGGCCAACGAGCAGTACTTC. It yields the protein CASSITPGQGANEQYF. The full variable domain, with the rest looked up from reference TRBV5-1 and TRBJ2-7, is KAGVTQTPRYLIKTRGQQVTLSCSPISGHRSVSWYQQTPGQGLQFLFEYFSETQRNKGNFPGRFSGRQFSNSRSEMNVSTLELGDSALYLCASSITPGQGANEQYFGPGTRLTVT.